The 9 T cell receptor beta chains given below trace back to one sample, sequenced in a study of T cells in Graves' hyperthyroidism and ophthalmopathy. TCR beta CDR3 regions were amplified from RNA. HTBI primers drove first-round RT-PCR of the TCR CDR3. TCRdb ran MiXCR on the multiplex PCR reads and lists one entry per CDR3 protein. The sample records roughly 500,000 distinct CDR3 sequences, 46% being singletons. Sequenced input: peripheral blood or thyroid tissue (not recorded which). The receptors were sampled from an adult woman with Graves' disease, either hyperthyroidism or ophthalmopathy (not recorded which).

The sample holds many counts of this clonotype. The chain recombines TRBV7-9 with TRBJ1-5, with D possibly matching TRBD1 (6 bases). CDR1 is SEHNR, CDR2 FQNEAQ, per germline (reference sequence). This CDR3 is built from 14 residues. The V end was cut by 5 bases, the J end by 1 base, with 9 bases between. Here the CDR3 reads CASSPGASNQPQHF. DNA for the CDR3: TGTGCCAGCAGCCCGGGGGCGAGCAATCAGCCCCAGCATTTT.

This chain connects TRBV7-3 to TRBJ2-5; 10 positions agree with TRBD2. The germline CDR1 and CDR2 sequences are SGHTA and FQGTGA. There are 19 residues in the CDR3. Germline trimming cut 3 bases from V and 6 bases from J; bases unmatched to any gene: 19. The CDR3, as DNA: TGTGCCAGCAGCTTGTCCCGGCTAGCGGGAGAAGTCGCCGATAAGACCCAGTACTTC. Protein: CASSLSRLAGEVADKTQYF.

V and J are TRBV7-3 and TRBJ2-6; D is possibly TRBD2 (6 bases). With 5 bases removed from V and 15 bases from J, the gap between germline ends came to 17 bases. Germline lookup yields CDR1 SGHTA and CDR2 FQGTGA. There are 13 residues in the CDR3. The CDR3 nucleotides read TGTGCCAGCAGCGCCAGGATGGGGGAGGACCTGACTTTC. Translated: CASSARMGEDLTF.

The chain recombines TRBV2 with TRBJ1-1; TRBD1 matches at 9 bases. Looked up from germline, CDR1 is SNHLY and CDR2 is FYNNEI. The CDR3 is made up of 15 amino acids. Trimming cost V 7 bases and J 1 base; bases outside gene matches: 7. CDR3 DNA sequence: TGTGCCAGCACCCAAGAACAGGGGGCGAACACTGAAGCTTTCTTT. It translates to CASTQEQGANTEAFF. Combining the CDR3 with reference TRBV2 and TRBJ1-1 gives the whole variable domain EPEVTQTPSHQVTQMGQEVILRCVPISNHLYFYWYRQILGQKVEFLVSFYNNEISEKSEIFDDQFSVERPDGSNFTLKIRSTKLEDSAMYFCASTQEQGANTEAFFGQGTRLTVV.

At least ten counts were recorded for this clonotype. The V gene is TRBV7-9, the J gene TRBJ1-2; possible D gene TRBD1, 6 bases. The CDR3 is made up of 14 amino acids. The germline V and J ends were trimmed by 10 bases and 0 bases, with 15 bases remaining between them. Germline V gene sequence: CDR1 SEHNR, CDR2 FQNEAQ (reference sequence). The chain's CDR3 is CATSVGHSNYGYTF. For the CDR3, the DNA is TGTGCCACCTCAGTGGGACACTCTAACTATGGCTACACCTTC.

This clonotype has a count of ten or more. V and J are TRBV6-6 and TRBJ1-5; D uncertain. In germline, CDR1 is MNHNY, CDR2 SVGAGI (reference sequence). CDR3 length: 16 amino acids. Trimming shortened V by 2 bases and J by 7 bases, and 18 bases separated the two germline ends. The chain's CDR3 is CASSYPRLRRIQPQHF. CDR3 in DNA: TGTGCCAGCAGTTACCCCCGACTCCGGAGGATACAGCCCCAGCATTTT.

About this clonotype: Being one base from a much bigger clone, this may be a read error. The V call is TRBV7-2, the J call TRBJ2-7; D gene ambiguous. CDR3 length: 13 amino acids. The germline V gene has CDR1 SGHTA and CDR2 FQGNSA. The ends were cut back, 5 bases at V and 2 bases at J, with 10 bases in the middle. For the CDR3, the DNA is TGTGCCAGCAGCCGCCAGGTAGCCTACGAGCAGTACTTC. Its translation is CASSRQVAYEQYF. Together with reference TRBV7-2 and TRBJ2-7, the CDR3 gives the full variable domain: GAGVSQSPSNKVTEKGKDVELRCDPISGHTALYWYRQSLGQGLEFLIYFQGNSAPDKSGLPSDRFSAERTGGSVSTLTIQRTQQEDSAVYLCASSRQVAYEQYFGPGTRLTVT.

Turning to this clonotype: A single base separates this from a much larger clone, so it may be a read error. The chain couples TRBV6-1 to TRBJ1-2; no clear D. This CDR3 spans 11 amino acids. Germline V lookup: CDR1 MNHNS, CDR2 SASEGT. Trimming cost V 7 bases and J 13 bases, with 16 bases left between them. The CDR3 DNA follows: TGTGCCAGCAATGACGGACCGGGCGGCACCTTC. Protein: CASNDGPGGTF.

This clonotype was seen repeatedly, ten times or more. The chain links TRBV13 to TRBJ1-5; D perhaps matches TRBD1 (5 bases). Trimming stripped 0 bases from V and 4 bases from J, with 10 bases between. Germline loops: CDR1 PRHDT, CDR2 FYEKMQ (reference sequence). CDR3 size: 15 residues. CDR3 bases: TGTGCCAGCAGCTTAGGCGCCAGGGCTAATCAGCCCCAGCATTTT. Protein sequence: CASSLGARANQPQHF.